The 20 T cell receptor beta chains presented below share a single source sample, sequenced in a study of shared T cell receptors in the human thymus. Here immunoSEQ multiplex PCR was the method, and the copy in TCRdb shows in-frame clones only, minus some. The repertoire holds hundreds of thousands of clones, with approximately 87% as singletons. The data were also submitted as part of a second study, on human thymus T cells.

Sequences were obtained from thymocytes. Receptors originate from a boy less than two years old with a congenital heart defect.

This clone occurred a few times. V usage is TRBV4-1 and J usage is TRBJ2-3; unclear D gene. The CDR3 extends over 17 amino acids. CDR1 and CDR2 (germline): MGHRA, YSYEKL. The V end lost 0 bases, the J end lost 0 bases, and 13 bases lay between the germline ends. The CDR3 sequence is CASSQDPSEASTDTQYF. Here the CDR3 DNA reads TGCGCCAGCAGCCAAGATCCAAGCGAAGCTAGCACAGATACGCAGTATTTT.

The rearrangement links TRBV7-8 to TRBJ2-5; possibly TRBD1 for D (6 bases). V was trimmed by 1 base and J by 3 bases, leaving 9 bases between them. Looked up from germline, CDR1 is SGHVS and CDR2 is FQNEAQ. This CDR3 region has 14 residues. The CDR3 is CASSLGAGEETQYF. CDR3 in DNA: TGTGCCAGCAGCTTAGGAGCAGGGGAAGAGACCCAGTACTTC.

V usage is TRBV29-1 and J usage is TRBJ1-1; D remains unclear. The germline V gene encodes CDR1 SQVTM and CDR2 ANQGSEA. Trimming removed 4 bases from V and 1 base from J, with 10 bases in between. This CDR3 region has 13 residues. CDR3 loop: CSVVFRRNTEAFF. In DNA, the CDR3 is TGCAGCGTTGTGTTTCGCAGGAACACTGAAGCTTTCTTT.

V and J are TRBV15 and TRBJ1-1; D is ambiguous. V dropped 9 bases and J dropped 6 bases, with 20 bases sitting between them. This CDR3 comprises 14 residues. Germline loops: CDR1 LNHNV, CDR2 YYDKDF (reference sequence). The CDR3 reads CATKDFGVLSEAFF. The CDR3 bases are TGTGCCACAAAGGACTTTGGGGTGCTGTCTGAAGCTTTCTTT.

This sequence joins TRBV7-2 and TRBJ2-7; D possibly corresponds to TRBD2 (6 bases). The CDR3 spans 16 residues. The V gene's germline CDR1 is SGHTA and CDR2 FQGNSA. V was clipped by 0 bases and J by 2 bases, with 14 bases between them. DNA for the CDR3: TGTGCCAGCAGCTTAGCTCTTCGGGGACTTACCTACGAGCAGTACTTC. Its protein product is CASSLALRGLTYEQYF.

The sample holds one count of this clone. The CDR3 region is CASRRLAGGLINEQFF. For the CDR3, the DNA is TGTGCCAGTAGGAGACTAGCGGGAGGACTCATCAATGAGCAGTTCTTC. The rearrangement links TRBV19 to TRBJ2-1; TRBD2 matches at 13 bases. Per the germline V gene, CDR1 is LNHDA and CDR2 is SQIVND (reference sequence). After removal of 6 bases from V and 6 bases from J, the junction contained 8 bases not matched to a gene. CDR3 length: 16 residues. Complete variable domain (other parts from reference TRBV19 and TRBJ2-1): DGGITQSPKYLFRKEGQNVTLSCEQNLNHDAMYWYRQDPGQGLRLIYYSQIVNDFQKGDIAEGYSVSREKKESFPLTVTSAQKNPTAFYLCASRRLAGGLINEQFFGPGTRLTVL.

This clone turned up a few times. The CDR3, as DNA: TGTGCCAGCAGCTTAGCGTATGACAACGCAACTAATGAAAAACTGTTTTTT. As protein: CASSLAYDNATNEKLFF. V gene TRBV7-9 combines with J gene TRBJ1-4; D ambiguous. The germline V gene encodes CDR1 SEHNR and CDR2 FQNEAQ (reference sequence). The CDR3 loop spans 17 amino acids. The ends were cut back, 0 bases at V and 0 bases at J, with 11 bases in the middle.

The V and J genes are TRBV9 and TRBJ1-5, with D unclear. Germline assignment: CDR1 SGDLS and CDR2 YYNGEE. V dropped 3 bases and J dropped 1 base, with 8 bases sitting between them. The CDR3 consists of 14 residues. DNA for the CDR3: TGTGCCAGCAGCGCAGGAAAGAGCAATCAGCCCCAGCATTTT. It encodes CASSAGKSNQPQHF.

For this clone: This CDR3 is also generated by other DNA sequences in the sample. This chain joins TRBV13 and TRBJ1-6, with TRBD1 matching over 8 bases. The J segment lost 10 bases and the V segment lost 4 bases, leaving 12 bases of the junction unmatched. The CDR3 length is 16 residues. From germline, CDR1 is PRHDT and CDR2 FYEKMQ (reference sequence). In nucleotides, the CDR3 is TGTGCCAGCAGCTCTCGACAGGGGACGGGTGGGTCACCCCTCCACTTT. It codes for CASSSRQGTGGSPLHF.

The chain joins TRBV14 to TRBJ2-7, with 13 bases aligning to TRBD2. This CDR3 is built from 18 residues. After removal of 6 bases from V and 0 bases from J, the junction contained 11 bases not matched to a gene. Germline V CDR1 and CDR2: SGHDN, FVKESK. The CDR3 loop is CASSPHPGLAGHSYEQYF. In nucleotides, the CDR3 is TGTGCCAGCAGTCCTCACCCGGGACTAGCGGGGCACTCCTACGAGCAGTACTTC.

The V call is TRBV19, the J call TRBJ1-3, with a tentative D call TRBD1 (6 bases). V shed 5 bases and J shed 0 bases, with 8 bases lying between them. The CDR3 is 14 residues long. The V gene's germline CDR1 is LNHDA and CDR2 SQIVND (reference sequence). The CDR3 DNA sequence: TGTGCCAGTAGTCGGGACATCTCTGGAAACACCATATATTTT. This codes for CASSRDISGNTIYF.

In its sample, this clone was seen once. The V gene is TRBV4-3, the J gene TRBJ2-3, with D perhaps matching TRBD2 (6 bases). The ends were cut back, 1 base at V and 0 bases at J, with 14 bases in the middle. Germline V CDR1 and CDR2: LGHNA, YSLEER. The CDR3 has 17 residues. The CDR3 nucleotides are TGCGCCAGCAGCCAAGGCGGGACGCACACTAGCACAGATACGCAGTATTTT. Residues: CASSQGGTHTSTDTQYF.

V and J are TRBV5-1 and TRBJ2-1; 9 bases are shared with TRBD1. The CDR3 extends over 14 amino acids. Unmatched junction bases numbered 6, after V lost 4 bases and J lost 7 bases. The V gene's germline CDR1 is SGHRS and CDR2 YFSETQ. The CDR3 protein is CASSRYRGPNEQFF. The CDR3, as DNA: TGCGCCAGCAGCAGGTACAGGGGGCCTAATGAGCAGTTCTTC.

This sequence joins TRBV29-1 and TRBJ2-2; D call uncertain. The CDR3 contains 11 residues. The V and J ends lost 7 bases and 5 bases respectively, with 8 bases between them. CDR1 and CDR2 from the germline V gene are SQVTM and ANQGSEA. The DNA for the CDR3 is TGCAGCGCCTCGACTACCGGGGAGCTGTTTTTT. This gives the protein CSASTTGELFF.

The gene calls are TRBV4-1 and TRBJ1-1, with D maybe TRBD1 (6 bases). Trimming took 0 bases from V and 1 from J, leaving 15 bases between them. The CDR3 loop spans 17 amino acids. Germline CDR1 MGHRA, CDR2 YSYEKL. The CDR3 protein is CASSQDRARDKNTEAFF. CDR3 coding DNA: TGCGCCAGCAGCCAAGATCGGGCCAGGGACAAGAACACTGAAGCTTTCTTT.

This chain links TRBV15 with TRBJ2-7; 10 bases map to TRBD2. Germline V CDR1 and CDR2: LNHNV, YYDKDF (reference sequence). V trimming: 3 bases; J trimming: 7 bases; junction bases outside the gene matches: 6. The CDR3 runs to 14 residues. The CDR3 sequence is CATSSSGRPGEQYF. The CDR3 region has the DNA TGTGCCACCAGCAGTAGCGGGAGGCCAGGGGAGCAGTACTTC.

V and J are TRBV6-5 and TRBJ1-2; 8 bases match TRBD1. Trimming removed 5 bases from V and 4 bases from J; junction bases left unmatched: 3. The CDR3 consists of 13 residues. The germline gives CDR1 MNHEY, CDR2 SVGAGI. CDR3 sequence reads: CASSQTGVYGYTF. The CDR3 DNA reads TGTGCCAGCAGTCAGACAGGGGTCTATGGCTACACCTTC.

This sequence joins TRBV2 and TRBJ2-5, with 9 bases that match TRBD2. The germline V gene encodes CDR1 SNHLY and CDR2 FYNNEI. The CDR3 is 12 amino acids. J lost 4 bases, V lost 7 bases, and 1 base had no gene match. The CDR3 nucleotides are TGTGCCAGCAAACTAGCGGGAGAGACCCAGTACTTC. It codes for CASKLAGETQYF.

The chain couples TRBV11-3 to TRBJ2-3, with a weak D call TRBD2 (6 bases). Trimming pared 4 bases from V and 0 bases from J, leaving 8 bases between. Germline-derived CDR1 and CDR2 are SGHNT and YENEEA. The CDR3 has 14 amino acids. CDR3 sequence: CASSSSGSTDTQYF. The DNA for the CDR3 is TGTGCCAGCAGCTCCAGCGGGAGCACAGATACGCAGTATTTT.

This sequence joins TRBV5-1 and TRBJ2-5, with unresolved D. V lost 1 base, J lost 3 bases, and 7 bases lay in between. Germline lookup yields CDR1 SGHRS and CDR2 YFSETQ. The CDR3 is 13 residues long. Here the CDR3 DNA reads TGCGCCAGCAGCTTGCACAGTGAAGAGACCCAGTACTTC. Residues: CASSLHSEETQYF.